The TCR beta chain under discussion was sequenced for a study of beta chain features in type 1 diabetes. Findings and limits, study-wide: Researchers report that Type 1 diabetes patients had moderately but significantly shorter TCRB CDR3s across all four CD4+ subsets.

V shed 5 bases, J shed 8 bases, and the junction held 9 bases outside the gene matches. This CDR3 region has 15 residues. Per germline, CDR1 ENHRY and CDR2 SYGVKD. Sequencing targeted expressed TCRB transcripts, as all isolated RNA had been reverse transcribed. Roughly 3.7 million reads, on average, came from each naive, central memory and regulatory T cell sample. The method was immunoSEQ multiplex PCR; TCRdb's version includes in-frame clones alone and lacks a portion of them. The sample consists of 300,000 to 350,000 clones, around 8.5% of them appearing once. Donors contributed one heparinised blood draw apiece, averaging approximately 100 mL. This clone was seen a few times. Its antigen is still unknown.

Sequenced: central memory CD4+ T cells from blood. The sequence was obtained from a man aged 25-45 years with type 1 diabetes. The chain couples TRBV10-3 to TRBJ2-1, with 10 bases lining up with TRBD1. The CDR3 region has the DNA TGTGCCATCAGTTCTCCAAACGGACAGGGGGATGAGCAGTTCTTC. It encodes CAISSPNGQGDEQFF.